The T cell receptor beta chain described here comes from a study of cytomegalovirus exposure and HLA in healthy donors. On the study more broadly: HLA-typed donors were the source of some 85 million unique TCRs, which an early data release held.

Use of 60 Vbeta and 13 Jbeta primers characterized the PCR. The method was immunoSEQ multiplex PCR; TCRdb's version includes in-frame clones alone and lacks a portion of them. The repertoire consists of more than 65,000 clones, with roughly 79% occurring once and the leading ten covering roughly a fifth. General study results and limits: In a later analysis, specific HLA alleles were associated with 15,000 to 20,000 TCR beta sequences at a 0.05 false discovery rate. Previous analysis showed most TCR beta V segments were productive about 87% or about 30% of the time.

While unrecorded immune exposures were likely, the donors were nominally healthy when sampled. To note about this clone: The target antigen is unknown.

Germline assignment: CDR1 MGHRA and CDR2 YSYEKL. V trimming: 6 bases; J trimming: 0 bases; junction bases outside the gene matches: 4. This CDR3 region has 14 residues. This sequence was found in a woman aged 35 to 49 in good health and CMV-seropositive. Sequencing was performed on PBMCs. This chain joins TRBV4-1 and TRBJ2-5; 7 nucleotides match TRBD1. DNA of the CDR3: TGCGCCAGCAGGGGACAGCTGAACCAAGAGACCCAGTACTTC. Residues: CASRGQLNQETQYF.